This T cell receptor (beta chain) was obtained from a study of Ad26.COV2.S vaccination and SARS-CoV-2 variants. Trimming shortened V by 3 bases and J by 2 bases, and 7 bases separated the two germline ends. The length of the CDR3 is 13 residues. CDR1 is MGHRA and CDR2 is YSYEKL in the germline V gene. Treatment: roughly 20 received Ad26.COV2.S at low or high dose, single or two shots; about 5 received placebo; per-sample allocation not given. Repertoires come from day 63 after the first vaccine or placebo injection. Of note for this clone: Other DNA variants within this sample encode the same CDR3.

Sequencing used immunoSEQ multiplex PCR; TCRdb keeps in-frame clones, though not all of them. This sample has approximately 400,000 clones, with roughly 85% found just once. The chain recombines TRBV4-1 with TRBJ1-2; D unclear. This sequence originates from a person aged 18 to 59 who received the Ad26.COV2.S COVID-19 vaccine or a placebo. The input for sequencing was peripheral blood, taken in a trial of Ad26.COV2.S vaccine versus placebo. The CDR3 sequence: CASSQPGNYGYTF. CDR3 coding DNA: TGCGCCAGCAGCCAGCCGGGGAACTATGGCTACACCTTC.